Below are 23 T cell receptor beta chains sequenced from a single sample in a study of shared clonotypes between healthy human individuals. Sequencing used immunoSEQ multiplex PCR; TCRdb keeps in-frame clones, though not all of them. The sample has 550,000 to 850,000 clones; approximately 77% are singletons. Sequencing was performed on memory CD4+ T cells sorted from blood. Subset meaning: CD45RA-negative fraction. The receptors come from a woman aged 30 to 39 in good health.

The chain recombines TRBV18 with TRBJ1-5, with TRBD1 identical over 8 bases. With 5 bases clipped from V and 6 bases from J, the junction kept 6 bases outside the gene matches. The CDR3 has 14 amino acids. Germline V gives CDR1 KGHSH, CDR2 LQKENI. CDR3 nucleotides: TGTGCCAGCTCAACGGACAGGGTGAGTCAGCCCCAGCATTTT. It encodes CASSTDRVSQPQHF. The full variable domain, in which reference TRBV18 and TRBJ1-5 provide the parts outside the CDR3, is NAGVMQNPRHLVRRRGQEARLRCSPMKGHSHVYWYRQLPEEGLKFMVYLQKENIIDESGMPKERFSAEFPKEGPSILRIQQVVRGDSAAYFCASSTDRVSQPQHFGDGTRLSIL.

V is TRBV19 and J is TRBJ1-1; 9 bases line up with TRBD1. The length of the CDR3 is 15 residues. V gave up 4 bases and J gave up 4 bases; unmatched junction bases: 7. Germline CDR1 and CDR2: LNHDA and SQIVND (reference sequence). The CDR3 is CASSTNRDRATEAFF. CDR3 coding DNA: TGTGCCAGTAGTACAAACCGGGACAGGGCCACTGAAGCTTTCTTT.

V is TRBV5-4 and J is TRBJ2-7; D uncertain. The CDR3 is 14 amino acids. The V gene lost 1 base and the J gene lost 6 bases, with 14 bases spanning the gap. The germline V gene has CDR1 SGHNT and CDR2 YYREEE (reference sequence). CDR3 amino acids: CASSLIGPRFEQYF. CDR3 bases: TGTGCCAGCAGCTTGATTGGGCCTCGCTTCGAGCAGTACTTC. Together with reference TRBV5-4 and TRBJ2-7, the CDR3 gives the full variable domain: ETGVTQSPTHLIKTRGQQVTLRCSSQSGHNTVSWYQQALGQGPQFIFQYYREEENGRGNFPPRFSGLQFPNYSSELNVNALELDDSALYLCASSLIGPRFEQYFGPGTRLTVT.

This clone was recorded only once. The CDR3 is CATSRRRGAGANVLTF. In DNA, the CDR3 is TGTGCCACCAGCAGGAGGAGGGGGGCTGGGGCCAACGTCCTGACTTTC. This chain links TRBV15 with TRBJ2-6, with D possibly being TRBD1 or TRBD2 (6 bases each). The CDR3 runs 16 residues. Trimming shortened V by 3 bases and J by 2 bases, and 11 bases separated the two germline ends. The germline V gene encodes CDR1 LNHNV and CDR2 YYDKDF (reference sequence).

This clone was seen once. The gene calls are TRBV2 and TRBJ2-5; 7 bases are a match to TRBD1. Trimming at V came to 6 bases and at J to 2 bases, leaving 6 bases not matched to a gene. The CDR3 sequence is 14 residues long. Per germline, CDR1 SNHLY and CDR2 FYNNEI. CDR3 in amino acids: CASSGTESQETQYF. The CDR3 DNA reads TGTGCCAGCAGCGGGACAGAAAGTCAAGAGACCCAGTACTTC.

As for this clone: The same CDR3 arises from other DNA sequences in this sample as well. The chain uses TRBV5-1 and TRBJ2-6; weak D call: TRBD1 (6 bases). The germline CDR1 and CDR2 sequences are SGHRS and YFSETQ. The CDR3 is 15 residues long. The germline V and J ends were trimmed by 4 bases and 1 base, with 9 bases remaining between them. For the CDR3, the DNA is TGCGCCAGCAGCATAGGGGGTTCTGGGGCCAACGTCCTGACTTTC. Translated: CASSIGGSGANVLTF.

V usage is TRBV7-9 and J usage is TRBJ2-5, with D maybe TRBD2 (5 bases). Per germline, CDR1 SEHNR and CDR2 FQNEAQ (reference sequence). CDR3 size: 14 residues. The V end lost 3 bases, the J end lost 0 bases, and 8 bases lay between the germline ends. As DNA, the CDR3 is TGTGCCAGCAGCTTGGGGAGCTACCAAGAGACCCAGTACTTC. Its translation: CASSLGSYQETQYF.

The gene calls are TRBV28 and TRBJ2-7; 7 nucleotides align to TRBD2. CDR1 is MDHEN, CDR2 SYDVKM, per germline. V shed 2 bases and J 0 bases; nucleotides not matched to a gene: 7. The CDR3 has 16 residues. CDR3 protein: CASSLSRDYVSYEQYF. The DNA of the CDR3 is TGTGCCAGCAGTTTAAGCCGGGACTACGTCTCCTACGAGCAGTACTTC. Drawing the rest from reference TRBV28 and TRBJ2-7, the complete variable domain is DVKVTQSSRYLVKRTGEKVFLECVQDMDHENMFWYRQDPGLGLRLIYFSYDVKMKEKGDIPEGYSVSREKKERFSLILESASTNQTSMYLCASSLSRDYVSYEQYFGPGTRLTVT.

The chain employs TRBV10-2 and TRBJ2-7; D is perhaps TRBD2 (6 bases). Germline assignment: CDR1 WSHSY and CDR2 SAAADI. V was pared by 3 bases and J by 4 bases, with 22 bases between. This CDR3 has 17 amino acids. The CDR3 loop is CASSEGIAAKIGYEQYF. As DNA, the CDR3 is TGCGCCAGCAGTGAAGGGATAGCGGCCAAAATAGGGTACGAGCAGTACTTC.

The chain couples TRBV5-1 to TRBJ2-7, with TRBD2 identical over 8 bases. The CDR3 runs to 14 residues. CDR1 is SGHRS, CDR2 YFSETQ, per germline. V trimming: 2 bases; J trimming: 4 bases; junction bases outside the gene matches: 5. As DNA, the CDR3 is TGCGCCAGCAGCTTAGCGGGAGAGAGTTACGAGCAGTACTTC. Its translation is CASSLAGESYEQYF.

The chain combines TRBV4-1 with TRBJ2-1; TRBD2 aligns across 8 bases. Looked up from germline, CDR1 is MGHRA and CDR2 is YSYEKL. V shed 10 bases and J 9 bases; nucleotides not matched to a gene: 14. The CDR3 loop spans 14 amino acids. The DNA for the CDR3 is TGCGCCATTTCACGCTCTGGACTAGCTGGTGAGCAGTTCTTC. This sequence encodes CAISRSGLAGEQFF.

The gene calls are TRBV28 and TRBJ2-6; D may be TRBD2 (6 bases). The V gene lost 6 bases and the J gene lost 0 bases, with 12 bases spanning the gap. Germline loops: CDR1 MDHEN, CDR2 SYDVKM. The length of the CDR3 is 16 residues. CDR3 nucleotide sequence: TGTGCCAGCAGCCCCGGGGGACTCTCTGGGGCCAACGTCCTGACTTTC. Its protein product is CASSPGGLSGANVLTF.

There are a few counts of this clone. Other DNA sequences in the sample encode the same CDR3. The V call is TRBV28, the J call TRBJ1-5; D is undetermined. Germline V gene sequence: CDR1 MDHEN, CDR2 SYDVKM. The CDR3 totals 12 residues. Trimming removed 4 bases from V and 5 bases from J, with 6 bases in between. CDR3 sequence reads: CASSYGDQPQHF. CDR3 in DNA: TGTGCCAGCAGTTATGGGGATCAGCCCCAGCATTTT.

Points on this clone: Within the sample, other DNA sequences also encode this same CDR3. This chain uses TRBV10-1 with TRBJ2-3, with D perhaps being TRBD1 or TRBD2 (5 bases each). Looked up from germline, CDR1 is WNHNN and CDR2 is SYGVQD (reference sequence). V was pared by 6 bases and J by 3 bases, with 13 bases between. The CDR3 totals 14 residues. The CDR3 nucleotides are TGCGCCAGCAGCCCTTGGGGGAGTACAGATACGCAGTATTTT. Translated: CASSPWGSTDTQYF.

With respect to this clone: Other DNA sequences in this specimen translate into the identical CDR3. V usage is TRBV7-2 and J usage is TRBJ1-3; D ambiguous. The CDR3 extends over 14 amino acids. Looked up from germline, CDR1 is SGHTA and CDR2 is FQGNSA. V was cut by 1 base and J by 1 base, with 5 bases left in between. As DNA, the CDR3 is TGTGCCAGCAGCTTAGGGGGATCTGGAAACACCATATATTTT. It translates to CASSLGGSGNTIYF.

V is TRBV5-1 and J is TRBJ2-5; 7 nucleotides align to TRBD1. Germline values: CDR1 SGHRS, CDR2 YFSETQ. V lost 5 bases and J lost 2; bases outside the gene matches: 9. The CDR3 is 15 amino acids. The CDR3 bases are TGCGCCAGCAGATCAACAGGGGCCCCGCAAGAGACCCAGTACTTC. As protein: CASRSTGAPQETQYF.

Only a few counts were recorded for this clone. CDR3 bases: TGTGCCAGCAGCCCTATCCAACTTTCCGGGACAGGAGCTTTCTTT. Translated, it gives CASSPIQLSGTGAFF. V gene TRBV6-6 combines with J gene TRBJ1-1; 8 bases line up with TRBD1. J lost 10 bases, V lost 6 bases, and 16 bases had no gene match. Germline V gene data show CDR1 as MNHNY and CDR2 as SVGAGI (reference sequence). The CDR3 runs 15 residues.

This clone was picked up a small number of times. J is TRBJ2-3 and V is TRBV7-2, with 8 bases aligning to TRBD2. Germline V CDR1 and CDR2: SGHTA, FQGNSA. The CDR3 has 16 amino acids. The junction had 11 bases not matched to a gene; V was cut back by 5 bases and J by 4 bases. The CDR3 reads CASSPRGGNLPDTQYF. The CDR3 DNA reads TGTGCCAGCAGCCCTCGGGGGGGCAACCTCCCAGATACGCAGTATTTT. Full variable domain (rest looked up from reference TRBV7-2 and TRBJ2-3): GAGVSQSPSNKVTEKGKDVELRCDPISGHTALYWYRQSLGQGLEFLIYFQGNSAPDKSGLPSDRFSAERTGGSVSTLTIQRTQQEDSAVYLCASSPRGGNLPDTQYFGPGTRLTVL.

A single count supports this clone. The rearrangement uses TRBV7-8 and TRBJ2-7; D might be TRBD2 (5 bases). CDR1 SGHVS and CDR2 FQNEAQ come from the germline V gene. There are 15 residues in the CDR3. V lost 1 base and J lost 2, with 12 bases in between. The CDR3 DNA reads TGTGCCAGCAGCTTAGGGGGTAGCGTAGCCTACGAGCAGTACTTC. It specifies CASSLGGSVAYEQYF.

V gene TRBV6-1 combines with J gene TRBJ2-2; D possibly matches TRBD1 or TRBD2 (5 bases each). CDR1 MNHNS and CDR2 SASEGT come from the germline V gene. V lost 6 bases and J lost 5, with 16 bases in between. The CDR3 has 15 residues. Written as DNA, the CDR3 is TGTGCCAGCAGACGAGGGGATTTGGGGACCGGGGAGCTGTTTTTT. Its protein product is CASRRGDLGTGELFF.

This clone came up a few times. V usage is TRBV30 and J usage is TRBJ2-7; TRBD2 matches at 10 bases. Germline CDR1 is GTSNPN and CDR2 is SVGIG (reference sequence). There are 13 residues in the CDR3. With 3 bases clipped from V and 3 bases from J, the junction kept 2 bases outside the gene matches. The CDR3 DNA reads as TGTGCCTGGAGAAGCGGGAGGGTCTACGAGCAGTACTTC. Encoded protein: CAWRSGRVYEQYF.

The CDR3 loop reads CASSMVSVETQYF. For the CDR3, the DNA is TGTGCCAGTAGTATGGTTTCCGTAGAGACCCAGTACTTC. J is TRBJ2-5 and V is TRBV19; D not certain. The CDR3 runs to 13 residues. The V end lost 3 bases, the J end lost 4 bases, and 9 bases lay between the germline ends. Per germline, CDR1 LNHDA and CDR2 SQIVND (reference sequence).

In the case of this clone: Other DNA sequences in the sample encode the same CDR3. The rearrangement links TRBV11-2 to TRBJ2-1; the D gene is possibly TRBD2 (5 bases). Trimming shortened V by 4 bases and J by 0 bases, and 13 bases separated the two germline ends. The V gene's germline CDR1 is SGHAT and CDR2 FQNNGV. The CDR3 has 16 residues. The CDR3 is CASSSSSGSSYNEQFF. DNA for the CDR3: TGTGCCAGCAGCTCATCGAGCGGAAGCTCCTACAATGAGCAGTTCTTC. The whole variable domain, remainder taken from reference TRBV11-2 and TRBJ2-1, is EAGVAQSPRYKIIEKRQSVAFWCNPISGHATLYWYQQILGQGPKLLIQFQNNGVVDDSQLPKDRFSAERLKGVDSTLKIQPAKLEDSAVYLCASSSSSGSSYNEQFFGPGTRLTVL.